This T cell receptor (beta chain) was recovered during a study of blood T cell repertoires in COVID-19. Study-level information: Sources were T cells, B-cell-depleted T cells, or PBMCs; the material itself was cDNA or gDNA.

Assay: immunoSEQ multiplex PCR; the TCRdb copy retains only in-frame clones and omits some. The repertoire holds 50,000 or so clones, with over 65% as singletons. J gave up 6 bases and V 3 bases, and 3 bases lay outside the gene matches. Per the germline V gene, CDR1 is SQVTM and CDR2 is ANQGSEA. This CDR3 comprises 12 residues. The sequence was collected from a middle-aged man with active COVID-19. The sequencing input was peripheral blood. The chain is built from TRBV29-1 and TRBJ1-2; 8 positions match TRBD1. CDR3 protein: CSVDRGQNGYTF. Written as DNA, the CDR3 is TGCAGCGTTGACAGGGGGCAAAATGGCTACACCTTC.